This T cell receptor (beta chain) was identified in a study of shared clonotypes between healthy human individuals. TCRdb's copy holds only in-frame clones and misses some; the assay was immunoSEQ multiplex PCR. The profile shows 2 million to 2.5 million clones, roughly 92% of them singletons. The CDR3 extends over 15 amino acids. Germline-derived CDR1 and CDR2 are GTSNPN and SVGIG (reference sequence). Trimming stripped 4 bases from V and 1 base from J, with 16 bases between. Negatively enriched CD4+ T cells were divided by CD45RA into naive and memory. The V gene is TRBV30, the J gene TRBJ1-1, with no clear D. The sequence derives from a man aged 18 to 30 in good health. Some clones in this sample may be carry-over from other donors' samples. The sample comprised naive CD4+ T cells from PBMCs. Regarding subset: CD45RA+ positively selected. In DNA form, the CDR3 reads TGTGCCTGGACCGATGACCGGTACCGGAACACTGAAGCTTTCTTT. It specifies CAWTDDRYRNTEAFF.